These 17 T cell receptor beta chains originate from one sample sequenced in a study of cytomegalovirus exposure and HLA in healthy donors. TCRdb's copy holds only in-frame clones and misses some; the assay was immunoSEQ multiplex PCR. The table includes roughly 75,000 clones, 90% to 95% detected once. The sample taken for sequencing was PBMCs. The receptors derive from a young man in good health and CMV-seropositive.

V gene TRBV7-3 combines with J gene TRBJ2-1; 8 bases match TRBD2. Germline values: CDR1 SGHTA, CDR2 FQGTGA. V gave up 5 bases and J gave up 6 bases; unmatched junction bases: 6. The CDR3 is 14 residues long. CDR3 protein: CASSPGGGVNEQFF. Written as DNA, the CDR3 is TGTGCCAGCAGCCCCGGGGGGGGCGTCAATGAGCAGTTCTTC.

The chain recombines TRBV6-5 with TRBJ2-7; unclear D gene. Germline CDR1 MNHEY, CDR2 SVGAGI. This CDR3 contains 14 residues. Trimming cost V 2 bases and J 2 bases, with 10 bases left between them. This CDR3 is CASSYGHSTYEQYF. CDR3 coding DNA: TGTGCCAGCAGTTACGGTCACAGCACCTACGAGCAGTACTTC.

The chain joins TRBV9 to TRBJ2-5; perhaps TRBD1 as D (5 bases). Trimming cost V 4 bases and J 5 bases, with 24 bases left between them. From germline, CDR1 is SGDLS and CDR2 YYNGEE. The CDR3 is 17 residues long. The CDR3: CASSPQIREREGETQYF. As DNA, the CDR3 is TGTGCCAGCAGCCCCCAGATCAGGGAAAGGGAAGGGGAGACCCAGTACTTC. The complete variable domain, with remaining parts taken from reference TRBV9 and TRBJ2-5, reads DSGVTQTPKHLITATGQRVTLRCSPRSGDLSVYWYQQSLDQGLQFLIQYYNGEERAKGNILERFSAQQFPDLHSELNLSSLELGDSALYFCASSPQIREREGETQYFGPGTRLLVL.

This chain connects TRBV28 to TRBJ2-7; TRBD1 might be the D (5 bases). Trimming removed 5 bases from V and 7 bases from J, with 21 bases in between. This CDR3 spans 15 amino acids. CDR1 MDHEN and CDR2 SYDVKM come from the germline V gene. CDR3 sequence: CASSPRQRTIREQYF. CDR3 DNA: TGTGCCAGCAGTCCTCGACAGAGAACGATAAGGGAGCAGTACTTC.

The chain joins TRBV5-1 to TRBJ2-3; tentatively, D is TRBD2 (6 bases). CDR1 and CDR2 from the germline V gene are SGHRS and YFSETQ. Trimming left V 3 bases short and J 0 bases short, with 17 bases between. This CDR3 is 17 amino acids long. The CDR3 bases are TGCGCCAGCAGCTGGAGGGGTACCGGACCTAGCACAGATACGCAGTATTTT. This translates into CASSWRGTGPSTDTQYF. Full variable domain (remainder filled in from reference TRBV5-1 and TRBJ2-3): KAGVTQTPRYLIKTRGQQVTLSCSPISGHRSVSWYQQTPGQGLQFLFEYFSETQRNKGNFPGRFSGRQFSNSRSEMNVSTLELGDSALYLCASSWRGTGPSTDTQYFGPGTRLTVL.

V usage is TRBV7-8 and J usage is TRBJ1-2; no definite D call. Germline assignment: CDR1 SGHVS and CDR2 FQNEAQ. CDR3 length equals 16 residues. The V end was cut by 1 base, the J end by 5 bases, with 17 bases between. The CDR3 sequence: CASSLGMGRPMYGYTF. Written as DNA, the CDR3 is TGTGCCAGCAGCTTAGGAATGGGGAGGCCCATGTATGGCTACACCTTC.

V usage is TRBV12-5 and J usage is TRBJ1-2; 9 nucleotides agree with TRBD1. Trimming at V came to 3 bases and at J to 3 bases, leaving 14 bases not matched to a gene. Germline V gene data show CDR1 as LGHNT and CDR2 as FRNRAP. CDR3 length: 18 residues. The CDR3 loop reads CASGFPPGQGELHYGYTF. CDR3 DNA sequence: TGTGCTAGTGGTTTCCCTCCGGGACAGGGAGAACTACACTATGGCTACACCTTC.

V usage is TRBV6-5 and J usage is TRBJ1-6, with 8 bases identical to TRBD1. After removal of 6 bases from V and 7 bases from J, the junction contained 5 bases not matched to a gene. The CDR3 loop spans 14 amino acids. In germline, CDR1 is MNHEY, CDR2 SVGAGI. CDR3 DNA: TGTGCCAGCAGACGACAGGGGACCAATTCACCCCTCCACTTT. This encodes CASRRQGTNSPLHF.

The J gene is TRBJ1-3, the V gene TRBV19, with 7 bases identical to TRBD1. Trimming at V came to 4 bases and at J to 0 bases, leaving 12 bases not matched to a gene. The CDR3 extends over 18 amino acids. Germline assignment: CDR1 LNHDA and CDR2 SQIVND (reference sequence). CDR3 DNA sequence: TGTGCCAGTAGTAAGAAAACGGTGGACAGGACCTCTGGAAACACCATATATTTT. It is translated as CASSKKTVDRTSGNTIYF.

In the case of this clone: One end of the junction does not line up with germline, which may come from a read error. The V call is TRBV5-4, the J call TRBJ1-1, with D possibly TRBD1 on 5 matching bases. The CDR3 is 13 residues long. In germline, CDR1 is SGHNT, CDR2 YYREEE (reference sequence). The CDR3 DNA is TGTGCCAGCAGCTTGGAGGCGGACACTGGAGCTTTCTTT. The encoded protein is CASSLEADTGAFF.

The V and J genes are TRBV7-8 and TRBJ1-3; D call uncertain. CDR3 length: 18 amino acids. Trimming shortened V by 5 bases and J by 1 base, and 21 bases separated the two germline ends. CDR1 is SGHVS, CDR2 FQNEAQ, per germline. DNA of the CDR3: TGTGCCAGCAGCGCCGGGAGAATCCTTATTCTGTCTGGAAACACCATATATTTT. Encoded protein: CASSAGRILILSGNTIYF.

The chain joins TRBV9 to TRBJ1-2; 8 nucleotides match TRBD1. CDR3 length: 13 residues. J lost 8 bases, V lost 6 bases, and 9 bases had no gene match. Germline V gene data show CDR1 as SGDLS and CDR2 as YYNGEE. DNA for the CDR3: TGTGCCAGCATGAGGCAGGGGGCGGGAGGCTACACCTTC. This gives the protein CASMRQGAGGYTF.

The genes are TRBV21-1 and TRBJ1-5. TRBV21-1 is a listed pseudogene. The CDR3 is made up of 15 amino acids. The CDR3 sequence: CASSNEEGRNQPQHF. For the CDR3, the DNA is TGTGCCAGCAGCAATGAGGAGGGACGCAATCAGCCCCAGCATTTT.

J is TRBJ1-1 and V is TRBV19; TRBD1 aligns across 10 bases. V was clipped by 9 bases and J by 7 bases; unmatched bases: 8. CDR1 is LNHDA, CDR2 SQIVND, per germline (reference sequence). This CDR3 contains 13 residues. CDR3 sequence: CASRDRGIGEAFF. Written as DNA, the CDR3 is TGTGCCAGCCGGGACAGGGGAATTGGTGAAGCTTTCTTT.

This clone has only one observation. J is TRBJ2-7 and V is TRBV6-5; tentative D call: TRBD2 (5 bases). Deletions cut 0 bases from V and 7 bases from J, with 16 bases between. The V gene's germline CDR1 is MNHEY and CDR2 SVGAGI. This CDR3 region has 15 residues. The CDR3 region is CASSYSNLASREQYF. As DNA, the CDR3 is TGTGCCAGCAGTTACTCGAACCTAGCCTCGCGAGAGCAGTACTTC.

V gene TRBV4-2 combines with J gene TRBJ2-1; 8 nucleotides line up with TRBD2. Germline assignment: CDR1 LGHNA and CDR2 YNFKEQ. V gave up 4 bases and J gave up 1 base; unmatched junction bases: 9. The CDR3 loop spans 17 amino acids. CDR3 sequence: CASSRRLAKTSYNEQFF. The DNA for the CDR3 is TGTGCCAGCAGCCGCCGACTAGCGAAGACATCCTACAATGAGCAGTTCTTC.

The chain carries TRBV6-4 and TRBJ2-2; D call uncertain. The CDR3 totals 13 residues. Trimming pared 5 bases from V and 3 bases from J, leaving 7 bases between. CDR1 MRHNA and CDR2 SNTAGT come from the germline V gene. This CDR3 is CASSSADTGELFF. The CDR3 region has the DNA TGTGCCAGCAGTAGCGCGGACACCGGGGAGCTGTTTTTT.